This entry lists 13 T cell receptor beta chains sequenced from one sample in a study of shared clonotypes between healthy human individuals. Repertoires were generated with immunoSEQ multiplex PCR, while TCRdb's copy carries only in-frame clones and drops some. The data contain about 2.1 million clones, about 92% of them singletons. Terminally differentiated effector memory CD45RA+ cells were left out of the naive CD8 fraction, which was CD45RO-negative and positively selected for CCR7. The sample was naive CD8+ T cells from PBMCs. Every receptor here comes from a young man in good health. Some clones in this sample may be carry-over from other donors' samples.

The rearrangement joins TRBV9 to TRBJ2-3, with D possibly TRBD2 on 5 matching bases. Germline V gene data show CDR1 as SGDLS and CDR2 as YYNGEE. Trimming left V 7 bases short and J 2 bases short, with 17 bases between. The CDR3 consists of 15 residues. CDR3: CASSREGVDTDTQYF. The DNA for the CDR3 is TGTGCCAGCTCCCGCGAGGGAGTTGACACAGATACGCAGTATTTT.

The rearrangement links TRBV5-8 to TRBJ1-5; 8 bases agree with TRBD1. CDR1 is SGHTS and CDR2 is YDEGEE in the germline V gene. V shed 0 bases, J shed 5 bases, and the junction held 1 base outside the gene matches. The CDR3 sequence is 14 residues long. The DNA of the CDR3 is TGTGCCAGCAGCTTGGGACAGGGGTATCAGCCCCAGCATTTT. This codes for CASSLGQGYQPQHF.

In regard to this clone: A read error may produce the germline difference seen at one junction end. The V gene is TRBV6-1, the J gene TRBJ2-1, with TRBD2 identical over 7 bases. CDR3 length equals 16 residues. The germline gives CDR1 MNHNS, CDR2 SASEGT. This CDR3 reads CAGSEWTGGSYNEQFF. CDR3 DNA: TGTGCCGGCAGTGAATGGACGGGAGGCTCCTACAATGAGCAGTTCTTC.

CDR3 sequence reads: CASSHSGHHNEKLFF. CDR3 nucleotides: TGTGCCAGCAGTCATTCGGGACACCATAATGAAAAACTGTTTTTT. V and J are TRBV7-9 and TRBJ1-4; D may be TRBD1 (6 bases). The CDR3 runs to 15 residues. Germline CDR1 SEHNR, CDR2 FQNEAQ (reference sequence). Trimming took off 6 bases at V and 4 bases at J, with 15 bases between the two ends.

The chain has TRBV11-2 and TRBJ1-2, with D perhaps matching TRBD1 (6 bases). CDR3 length: 13 amino acids. V was pared by 7 bases and J by 4 bases, with 13 bases between. Germline CDR1 SGHAT, CDR2 FQNNGV. The DNA of the CDR3 is TGTGCCAGCACCCCTGGACAGCTCTATGGCTACACCTTC. Translated, it gives CASTPGQLYGYTF.

V is TRBV28 and J is TRBJ2-3, with 10 bases aligning to TRBD2. Per the germline V gene, CDR1 is MDHEN and CDR2 is SYDVKM. J lost 2 bases, V lost 5 bases, and 1 base had no gene match. The CDR3 is made up of 14 amino acids. DNA for the CDR3: TGTGCCAGCAGTACTAGCGGGATCACAGATACGCAGTATTTT. It is translated as CASSTSGITDTQYF.

The rearrangement joins TRBV5-8 to TRBJ1-1; D is ambiguous. Germline CDR1 reads SGHTS; CDR2 reads YDEGEE. V was clipped by 0 bases and J by 7 bases, with 13 bases between them. This CDR3 has 14 residues. The CDR3 DNA is TGTGCCAGCAGCTTGGTTAGTAGGGTCGTTGAAGCTTTCTTT. As protein: CASSLVSRVVEAFF. Full variable domain (remainder filled in from reference TRBV5-8 and TRBJ1-1): EAGVTQSPTHLIKTRGQQATLRCSPISGHTSVYWYQQALGLGLQFLLWYDEGEERNRGNFPPRFSGRQFPNYSSELNVNALELEDSALYLCASSLVSRVVEAFFGQGTRLTVV.

The V and J genes are TRBV27 and TRBJ2-1; the D gene is possibly TRBD1 (5 bases). Germline CDR1 reads MNHEY; CDR2 reads SMNVEV (reference sequence). The CDR3 has 16 amino acids. V gave up 0 bases and J gave up 2 bases, with 11 bases separating them. Here the CDR3 DNA reads TGTGCCAGCAGTTTATCGGCAGGGTTAACCTACAATGAGCAGTTCTTC. The encoded protein is CASSLSAGLTYNEQFF.

V gene TRBV15 combines with J gene TRBJ1-4; 7 positions agree with TRBD1. CDR1 and CDR2 (germline): LNHNV, YYDKDF (reference sequence). Germline trimming cut 8 bases from V and 6 bases from J; bases unmatched to any gene: 6. The CDR3 loop spans 13 amino acids. CDR3 bases: TGTGCCACCCGGAGGGACAGTGATGAAAAACTGTTTTTT. Its protein is CATRRDSDEKLFF.

As regards this clone: Other DNA sequences in the sample encode the same CDR3. The chain is built from TRBV27 and TRBJ2-2; D is unclear. The V gene's germline CDR1 is MNHEY and CDR2 SMNVEV (reference sequence). Deletions cut 5 bases from V and 0 bases from J, with 4 bases between. The CDR3 length is 13 residues. The DNA of the CDR3 is TGTGCCAGCAGTCCAGCGAACACCGGGGAGCTGTTTTTT. It specifies CASSPANTGELFF.

This chain connects TRBV28 to TRBJ2-7; 8 bases line up with TRBD2. This CDR3 spans 14 amino acids. After removal of 6 bases from V and 6 bases from J, the junction contained 10 bases not matched to a gene. Germline V gene lookup returns CDR1 MDHEN and CDR2 SYDVKM. The CDR3 loop is CASSVPGSGSEQYF. The CDR3 nucleotides are TGTGCCAGCAGCGTCCCCGGCAGCGGGAGCGAGCAGTACTTC.

V gene TRBV7-6 combines with J gene TRBJ2-7, with 12 bases identical to TRBD2. V dropped 7 bases and J dropped 6; count of bases not matched to a gene: 1. This CDR3 is built from 12 residues. Germline CDR1 and CDR2: SGHVS and FNYEAQ. The DNA of the CDR3 is TGTGCCAGCACTAGCGGGAGGGTCGAGCAGTACTTC. It yields the protein CASTSGRVEQYF.

The V and J genes are TRBV28 and TRBJ1-2; D is uncertain. The length of the CDR3 is 13 residues. Trimming left V 1 base short and J 4 bases short, with 7 bases between. Germline values: CDR1 MDHEN, CDR2 SYDVKM. CDR3 region: CASSLLGFYGYTF. CDR3 DNA: TGTGCCAGCAGTTTATTAGGATTCTATGGCTACACCTTC.